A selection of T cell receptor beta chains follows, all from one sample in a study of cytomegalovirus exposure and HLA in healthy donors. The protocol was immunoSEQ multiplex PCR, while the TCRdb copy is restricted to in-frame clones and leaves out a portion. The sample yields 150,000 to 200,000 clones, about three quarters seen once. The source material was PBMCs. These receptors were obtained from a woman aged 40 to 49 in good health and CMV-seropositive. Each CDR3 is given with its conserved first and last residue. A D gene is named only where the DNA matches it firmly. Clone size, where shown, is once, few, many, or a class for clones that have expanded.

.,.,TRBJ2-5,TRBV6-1,TGTGCCAGCAGCGGCGGGGGCCTTCAAGAGACCCAGTACTTC,CASSGGGLQETQYF
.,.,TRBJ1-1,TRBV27,TGTGCCAGCAGTTTCCGGCGGGGGCCGGGCACTGAAGCTTTCTTT,CASSFRRGPGTEAFF
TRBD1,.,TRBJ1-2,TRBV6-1,TGTGCCAGCAGTGAGGGACAGGGCCTTGGCTACACCTTC,CASSEGQGLGYTF
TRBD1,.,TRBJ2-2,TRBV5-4,TGTGCCAGCAGCTTAGGACAGGGAAACACCGGGGAGCTGTTTTTT,CASSLGQGNTGELFF
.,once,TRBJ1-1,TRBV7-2,TGTGCCAGCAGCTTTCAGGGATCCACTGAAGCTTTCTTT,CASSFQGSTEAFF
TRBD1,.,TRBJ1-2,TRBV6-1,TGTGCCAGCAGCGAAGTTACAGGGGACGGCTACACCTTC,CASSEVTGDGYTF
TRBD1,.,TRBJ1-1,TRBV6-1,TGTGCCAGCAGTCCGAACAGGGGGCGGAACACTGAAGCTTTCTTT,CASSPNRGRNTEAFF
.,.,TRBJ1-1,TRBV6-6,TGTGCCAGCAGTTACGAGGGCACTGAAGCTTTCTTT,CASSYEGTEAFF
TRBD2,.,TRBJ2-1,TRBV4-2,TGTGCCAGCAGCCAAACTGGACTAGCGGCTTCCTACAATGAGCAGTTCTTC,CASSQTGLAASYNEQFF
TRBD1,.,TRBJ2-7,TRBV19,TGTGCCAGTAGTCCCGGACAGGTGAGGTTGAAGAACGAGCAGTACTTC,CASSPGQVRLKNEQYF
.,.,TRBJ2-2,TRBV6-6,TGTGCCAGCAGTTACGGTAGTCCCACCGGGGAGCTGTTTTTT,CASSYGSPTGELFF
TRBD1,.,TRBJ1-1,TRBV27,TGTGCCAGCAGTCCCCTACCGGGACAGGGAGATAACACTGAAGCTTTCTTT,CASSPLPGQGDNTEAFF
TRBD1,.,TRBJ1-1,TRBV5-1,TGCGCCAGCAGCTCCGGACAGGGAAGTACTGAAGCTTTCTTT,CASSSGQGSTEAFF
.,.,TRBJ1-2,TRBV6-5,TGTGCCAGCAGTTACTCTACAGGTGGTGGCTACACCTTC,CASSYSTGGGYTF
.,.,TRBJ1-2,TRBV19,TGTGCCAGTAGTATGGGAGGGGGTTATGGCTACACCTTC,CASSMGGGYGYTF
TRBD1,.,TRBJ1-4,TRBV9,TGTGCCAGCAGCGGACAGGGGGCAACTAATGAAAAACTGTTTTTT,CASSGQGATNEKLFF
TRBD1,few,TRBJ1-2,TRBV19,TGTGCCAGTAGTATGGGGAACAGGGGAGAGTACACCTTC,CASSMGNRGEYTF
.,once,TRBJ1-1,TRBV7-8,TGTGCCAGCACATTGGGGGGATTGAGGGCTTTCTTT,CASTLGGLRAFF
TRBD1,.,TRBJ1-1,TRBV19,TGTGCCAGTAGTGTACAGGGGGCGATAATTGAAGCTTTCTTT,CASSVQGAIIEAFF
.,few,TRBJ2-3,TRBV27,TGTGCCAGCAGCGACAGGAGTAGCACAGATACGCAGTATTTT,CASSDRSSTDTQYF
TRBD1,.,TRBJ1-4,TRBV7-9,TGTGCCAGCAGACGAACAGGGGGGGATGAAAAACTGTTTTTT,CASRRTGGDEKLFF
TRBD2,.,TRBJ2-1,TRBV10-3,TGTGCCATCAACCAGCGGGAGGGCGACAATGAGCAGTTCTTC,CAINQREGDNEQFF
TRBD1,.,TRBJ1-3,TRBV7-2,TGTGCCAGCAGCAGTCGGACAGGGTCGGACGGAAACACCATATATTTT,CASSSRTGSDGNTIYF
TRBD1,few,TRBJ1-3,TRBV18,TGTGCCAGCTCACCCGGACAGGGAGGATCTGGAAACACCATATATTTT,CASSPGQGGSGNTIYF
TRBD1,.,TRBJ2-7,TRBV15,TGTGCCACCAGCATTGGGCCAGGGGGAAGCTACGAGCAGTACTTC,CATSIGPGGSYEQYF
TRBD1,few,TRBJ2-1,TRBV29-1,TGCAGCGCCCTCGGGACAGGAGTATACAATGAGCAGTTCTTC,CSALGTGVYNEQFF
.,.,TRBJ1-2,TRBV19,TGTGCCAGTAGGATACAGGGTAACCCTTATGGCTACACCTTC,CASRIQGNPYGYTF
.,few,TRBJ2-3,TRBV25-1,TGTGCCAGCAGTGATCCCAGGTCTAGCACAGATACGCAGTATTTT,CASSDPRSSTDTQYF
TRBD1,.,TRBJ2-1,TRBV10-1,TGCGCCAGCAGTTCCGGGACAGGGTCCTACAATGAGCAGTTCTTC,CASSSGTGSYNEQFF
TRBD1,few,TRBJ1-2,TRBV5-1,TGCGCCAGCAGCGACAGGGGGGGAGATGGCTACACCTTC,CASSDRGGDGYTF
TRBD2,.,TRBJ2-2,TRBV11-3,TGTGCCAGCAGCTCCCGGGCTAGCGGAACCGGGGAGCTGTTTTTT,CASSSRASGTGELFF
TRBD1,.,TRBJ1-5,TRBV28,TGTGCCAGCAGTACACCGGGACAGGGAAATCAGCCCCAGCATTTT,CASSTPGQGNQPQHF
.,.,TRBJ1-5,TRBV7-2,TGTGCCAGCAGCAAACAGGGAGGGAACAATCAGCCCCAGCATTTT,CASSKQGGNNQPQHF
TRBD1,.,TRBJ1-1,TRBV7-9,TGTGCCAGCAGCTTGGACGGGACAGGGGTTCCTGAAGCTTTCTTT,CASSLDGTGVPEAFF
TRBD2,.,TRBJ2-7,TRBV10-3,TGTGCCATCAGCGGACTAGCGAGTTCCTACGAGCAGTACTTC,CAISGLASSYEQYF
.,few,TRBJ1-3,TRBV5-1,TGCGCCAGCAGGAGGACAGCGGGAGGAAACACCATATATTTT,CASRRTAGGNTIYF
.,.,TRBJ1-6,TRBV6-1,TGTGCCAGCAGTGTTAACCTCGGGACAAGTAATTCACCCCTCCACTTT,CASSVNLGTSNSPLHF
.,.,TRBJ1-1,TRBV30,TGTGCCTGGAGTCAGGGCACCGGGAACACTGAAGCTTTCTTT,CAWSQGTGNTEAFF
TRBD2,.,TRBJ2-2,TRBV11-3,TGTGCCAGCAGCCCCCGGCGGGGGGACACCGGGGAGCTGTTTTTT,CASSPRRGDTGELFF
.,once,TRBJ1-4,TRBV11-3,TGTGCCAGCAGCCAGGGACTTGCTAATGAAAAACTGTTTTTT,CASSQGLANEKLFF
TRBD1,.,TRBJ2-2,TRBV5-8,TGTGCCAGCCACAAAGACAGGGCGGGCACCGGGGAGCTGTTTTTT,CASHKDRAGTGELFF
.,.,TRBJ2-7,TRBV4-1,TGCGCCAGCAGTCATCCAGGTTACTCCTACGAGCAGTACTTC,CASSHPGYSYEQYF
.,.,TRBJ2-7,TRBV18,TGTGCCAGCTCCCCACCGGGCAGCCGCTACGAGCAGTACTTC,CASSPPGSRYEQYF
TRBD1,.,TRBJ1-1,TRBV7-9,TGTGCCAGCAGCTCGGGACAGGCCCCCACTGAAGCTTTCTTT,CASSSGQAPTEAFF
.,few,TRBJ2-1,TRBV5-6,TGTGCCAGCAGCCCCCTTCGCTCCTACAATGAGCAGTTCTTC,CASSPLRSYNEQFF
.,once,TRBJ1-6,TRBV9,TGTGCCAGCAGCGTTAGTTCAGGGGCCAATTCACCCCTCCACTTT,CASSVSSGANSPLHF
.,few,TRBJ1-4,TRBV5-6,TGTGCCAGCAGCTTCGAAGGATCCCAGGGGTGGTTTTTT,CASSFEGSQGWFF
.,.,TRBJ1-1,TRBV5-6,TGTGCCAGCAGCTTGGGAGATTGGGAGGGATTGAACACTGAAGCTTTCTTT,CASSLGDWEGLNTEAFF